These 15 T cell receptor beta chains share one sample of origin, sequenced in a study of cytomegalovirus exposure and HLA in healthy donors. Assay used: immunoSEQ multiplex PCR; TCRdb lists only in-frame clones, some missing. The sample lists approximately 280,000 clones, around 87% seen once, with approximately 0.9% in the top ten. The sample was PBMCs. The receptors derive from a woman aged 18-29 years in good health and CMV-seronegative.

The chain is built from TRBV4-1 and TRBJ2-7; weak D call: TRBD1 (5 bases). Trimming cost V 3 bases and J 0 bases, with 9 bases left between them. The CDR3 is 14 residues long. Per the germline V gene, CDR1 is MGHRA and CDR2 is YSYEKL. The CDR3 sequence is CASSHPGNSYEQYF. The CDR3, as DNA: TGCGCCAGCAGCCATCCAGGGAACTCCTACGAGCAGTACTTC.

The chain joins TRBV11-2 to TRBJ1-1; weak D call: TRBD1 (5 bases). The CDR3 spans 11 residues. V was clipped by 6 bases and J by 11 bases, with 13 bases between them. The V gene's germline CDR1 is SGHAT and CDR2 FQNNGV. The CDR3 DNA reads TGTGCCAGCAGGTCAGGGATTGTGGCTTTCTTT. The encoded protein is CASRSGIVAFF.

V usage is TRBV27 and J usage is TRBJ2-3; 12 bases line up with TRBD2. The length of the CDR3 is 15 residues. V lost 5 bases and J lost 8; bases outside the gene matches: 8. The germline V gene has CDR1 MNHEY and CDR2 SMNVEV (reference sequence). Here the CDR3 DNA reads TGTGCCAGCAGTGCGACTAGCGGGAGTGGGGGTACGCAGTATTTT. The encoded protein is CASSATSGSGGTQYF.

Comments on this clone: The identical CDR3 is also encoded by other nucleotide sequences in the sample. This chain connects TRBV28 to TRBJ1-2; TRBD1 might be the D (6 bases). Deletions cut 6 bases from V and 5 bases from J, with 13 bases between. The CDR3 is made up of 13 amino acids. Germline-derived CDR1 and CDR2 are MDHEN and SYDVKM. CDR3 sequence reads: CASSPQGSYGYTF. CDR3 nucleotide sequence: TGTGCCAGCAGCCCCCAGGGGTCGTATGGCTACACCTTC.

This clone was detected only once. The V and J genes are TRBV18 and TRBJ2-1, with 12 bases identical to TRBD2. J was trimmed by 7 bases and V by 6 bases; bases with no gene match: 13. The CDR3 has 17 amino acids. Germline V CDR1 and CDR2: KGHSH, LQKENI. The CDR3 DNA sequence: TGTGCCAGCTCTCCGGGGCCTCTAGCGGGAGGGCGGAATGAGCAGTTCTTC. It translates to CASSPGPLAGGRNEQFF.

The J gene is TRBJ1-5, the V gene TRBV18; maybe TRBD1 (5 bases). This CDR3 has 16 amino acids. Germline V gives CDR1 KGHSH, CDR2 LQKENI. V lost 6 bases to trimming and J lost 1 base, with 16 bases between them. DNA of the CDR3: TGTGCCAGCTCGCCCGGAGCCGGGGGGAGCAATCAGCCCCAGCATTTT. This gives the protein CASSPGAGGSNQPQHF.

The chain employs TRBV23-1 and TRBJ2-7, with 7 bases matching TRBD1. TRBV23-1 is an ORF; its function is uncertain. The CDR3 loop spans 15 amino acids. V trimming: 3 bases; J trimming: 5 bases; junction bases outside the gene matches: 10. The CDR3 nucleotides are TGCGCCAGCAGTCATGCCCCGACAGGGTACCACGAGCAGTACTTC. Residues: CASSHAPTGYHEQYF.

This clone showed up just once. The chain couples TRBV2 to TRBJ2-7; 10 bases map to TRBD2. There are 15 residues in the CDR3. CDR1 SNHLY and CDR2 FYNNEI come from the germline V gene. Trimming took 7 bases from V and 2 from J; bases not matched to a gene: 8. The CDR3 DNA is TGTGCCAGCAAACGAGAGCGGGGGGGGACCTACGAGCAGTACTTC. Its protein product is CASKRERGGTYEQYF. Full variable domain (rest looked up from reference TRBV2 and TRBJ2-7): EPEVTQTPSHQVTQMGQEVILRCVPISNHLYFYWYRQILGQKVEFLVSFYNNEISEKSEIFDDQFSVERPDGSNFTLKIRSTKLEDSAMYFCASKRERGGTYEQYFGPGTRLTVT.

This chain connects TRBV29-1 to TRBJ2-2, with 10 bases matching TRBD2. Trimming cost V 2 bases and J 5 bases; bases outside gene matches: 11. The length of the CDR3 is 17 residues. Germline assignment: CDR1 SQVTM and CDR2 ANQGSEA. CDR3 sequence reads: CSVEFGLAEGVTGELFF. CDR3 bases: TGCAGCGTTGAATTTGGACTAGCGGAAGGGGTAACCGGGGAGCTGTTTTTT.

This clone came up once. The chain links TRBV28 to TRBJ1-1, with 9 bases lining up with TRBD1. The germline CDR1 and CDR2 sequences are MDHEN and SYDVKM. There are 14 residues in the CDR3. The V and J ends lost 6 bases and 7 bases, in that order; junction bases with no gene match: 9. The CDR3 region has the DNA TGTGCCAGCAGCGCCCCCGGGACAGGGCGTGAAGCTTTCTTT. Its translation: CASSAPGTGREAFF.

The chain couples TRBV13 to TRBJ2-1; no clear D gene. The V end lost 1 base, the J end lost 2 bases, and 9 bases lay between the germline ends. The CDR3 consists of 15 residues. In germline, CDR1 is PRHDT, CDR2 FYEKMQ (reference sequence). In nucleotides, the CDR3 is TGTGCCAGCAGCTTAGCACTGGAGACCTACAATGAGCAGTTCTTC. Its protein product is CASSLALETYNEQFF. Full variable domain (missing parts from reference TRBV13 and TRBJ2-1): AAGVIQSPRHLIKEKRETATLKCYPIPRHDTVYWYQQGPGQDPQFLISFYEKMQSDKGSIPDRFSAQQFSDYHSELNMSSLELGDSALYFCASSLALETYNEQFFGPGTRLTVL.

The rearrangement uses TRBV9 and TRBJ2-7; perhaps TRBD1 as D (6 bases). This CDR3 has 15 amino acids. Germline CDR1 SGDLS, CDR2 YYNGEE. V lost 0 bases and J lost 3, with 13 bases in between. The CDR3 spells CASSVAVGGGYEQYF. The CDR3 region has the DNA TGTGCCAGCAGCGTAGCCGTTGGGGGCGGCTACGAGCAGTACTTC.

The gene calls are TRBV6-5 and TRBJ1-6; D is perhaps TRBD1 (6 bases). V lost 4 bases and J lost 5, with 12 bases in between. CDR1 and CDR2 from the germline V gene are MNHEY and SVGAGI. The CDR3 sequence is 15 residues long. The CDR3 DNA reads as TGTGCCAGCAGTTCCGGACAGCTTAATAATTCACCCCTCCACTTT. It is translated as CASSSGQLNNSPLHF.

CDR3 sequence (DNA): TGCGCCAGCAGCTTGGCCCTTGGGACAGGGGTGCACGAGCAGTACTTC. It is translated as CASSLALGTGVHEQYF. This chain connects TRBV5-1 to TRBJ2-7; 10 nucleotides agree with TRBD1. Losses at the gene ends were 0 bases for V and 5 bases for J; bases not matched to a gene: 8. The CDR3 has 16 amino acids. Looked up from germline, CDR1 is SGHRS and CDR2 is YFSETQ.

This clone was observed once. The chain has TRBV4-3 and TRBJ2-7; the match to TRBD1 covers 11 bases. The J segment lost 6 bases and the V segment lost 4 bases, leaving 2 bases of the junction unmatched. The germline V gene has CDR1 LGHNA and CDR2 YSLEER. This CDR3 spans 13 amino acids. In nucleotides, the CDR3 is TGCGCCAGCAGCCGGGACAGGGGGTTCGAGCAGTACTTC. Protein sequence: CASSRDRGFEQYF.